One and the same sample provided the 32 T cell receptor beta chains below, sequenced in a study of T cells in Graves' hyperthyroidism and ophthalmopathy. Template material for amplifying TCR beta CDR3 regions consisted of RNA transcripts. Primed by the HTBI set, a first-round RT-PCR was run on the TCR CDR3. TCRdb reprocessed the multiplex PCR reads with MiXCR, giving one entry per CDR3 protein. Found here are 410,000 or so distinct CDR3 sequences, approximately 15% of them singletons; the top ten hold around 14%. Sequencing was carried out using blood. The origin of the receptors is a man younger than 35 with Graves' ophthalmopathy.

The chain joins TRBV7-2 to TRBJ2-7; 12 positions agree with TRBD2. CDR1 and CDR2 from the germline V gene are SGHTA and FQGNSA. This CDR3 is 18 amino acids long. V was clipped by 2 bases and J by 2 bases; unmatched bases: 10. The CDR3 spells CASSLPKTSGGSTYEQYF. The CDR3 DNA follows: TGTGCCAGCAGCTTACCCAAGACTAGCGGGGGCTCCACCTACGAGCAGTACTTC. The full variable domain, with the rest looked up from reference TRBV7-2 and TRBJ2-7, is GAGVSQSPSNKVTEKGKDVELRCDPISGHTALYWYRQSLGQGLEFLIYFQGNSAPDKSGLPSDRFSAERTGGSVSTLTIQRTQQEDSAVYLCASSLPKTSGGSTYEQYFGPGTRLTVT.

This clonotype was counted a few times. CDR3 coding DNA: TGTGCCAGCAGCTTGGCCAGGGGGGTCGAGGAGACCCAGTACTTC. It encodes CASSLARGVEETQYF. The chain joins TRBV5-5 to TRBJ2-5; the D gene is possibly TRBD1 (7 bases). This CDR3 is 15 amino acids long. With 0 bases removed from V and 5 bases from J, the gap between germline ends came to 14 bases. Germline loops: CDR1 SGHKS, CDR2 YYEKEE (reference sequence).

The rearrangement links TRBV15 to TRBJ2-7; D is undetermined. This CDR3 region has 13 residues. Trimming left V 1 base short and J 5 bases short, with 9 bases between. Germline V CDR1 and CDR2: LNHNV, YYDKDF (reference sequence). The DNA for the CDR3 is TGTGCCACCAGCAGAGGTCCCGGAGACGAGCAGTACTTC. Protein: CATSRGPGDEQYF.

This clonotype was detected many times. This chain connects TRBV29-1 to TRBJ1-1, with D possibly being TRBD1 (5 bases). This CDR3 is 14 amino acids long. Trimming took 4 bases from V and 4 from J, leaving 16 bases between them. Per germline, CDR1 SQVTM and CDR2 ANQGSEA. The chain's CDR3 is CSVVRQGAATEAFF. The CDR3 bases are TGCAGCGTTGTTCGGCAGGGCGCGGCCACTGAAGCTTTCTTT.

This clonotype came up many times. The gene calls are TRBV10-3 and TRBJ1-2; no reliable D call. V was cut by 5 bases and J by 4 bases, with 8 bases left in between. CDR3 length equals 12 residues. Germline values: CDR1 ENHRY, CDR2 SYGVKD. CDR3 DNA: TGTGCCATCAGTAGGGTCGGCTATGGCTACACCTTC. Amino acids: CAISRVGYGYTF.

This clonotype was observed many times. CDR3 DNA sequence: TGCGCCAGCAGCTTAACCGGACAGTCCACAGATACGCAGTATTTT. Amino acids: CASSLTGQSTDTQYF. This chain uses TRBV5-1 with TRBJ2-3; tentatively, D is TRBD1 (6 bases). Germline V gene data show CDR1 as SGHRS and CDR2 as YFSETQ. The CDR3 is 15 amino acids. The ends were cut back, 2 bases at V and 2 bases at J, with 12 bases in the middle. Complete variable domain (other parts from reference TRBV5-1 and TRBJ2-3): KAGVTQTPRYLIKTRGQQVTLSCSPISGHRSVSWYQQTPGQGLQFLFEYFSETQRNKGNFPGRFSGRQFSNSRSEMNVSTLELGDSALYLCASSLTGQSTDTQYFGPGTRLTVL.

This clonotype was observed many times. The genes are TRBV5-1 and TRBJ1-2; 11 bases match TRBD1. The germline CDR1 and CDR2 sequences are SGHRS and YFSETQ. V lost 1 base, J lost 4 bases, and 3 bases stayed unmatched. This CDR3 spans 15 amino acids. The CDR3 DNA reads as TGCGCCAGCAGCTTGTGGACAGGGGGCGGCTATGGCTACACCTTC. This gives the protein CASSLWTGGGYGYTF.

This clonotype has ten or more counts. The V gene is TRBV7-9, the J gene TRBJ2-1; tentatively, D is TRBD2 (5 bases). The CDR3 sequence is 14 residues long. V was pared by 7 bases and J by 4 bases, with 14 bases between. Germline values: CDR1 SEHNR, CDR2 FQNEAQ (reference sequence). The CDR3 bases are TGTGCCAGCACTTCTAGCTTGGCTTACAATGAGCAGTTCTTC. Its protein product is CASTSSLAYNEQFF.

The table lists this clonotype with many counts. The chain couples TRBV2 to TRBJ2-1; maybe TRBD2 (7 bases). CDR3 length equals 14 residues. Germline CDR1 and CDR2: SNHLY and FYNNEI. The ends were cut back, 2 bases at V and 7 bases at J, with 12 bases in the middle. CDR3 bases: TGTGCCAGCAGTGAATTACAGGGAGGGAATGAGCAGTTCTTC. Translation gives CASSELQGGNEQFF.

This clonotype was observed at least ten times. The chain joins TRBV11-2 to TRBJ1-5; D is undetermined. The V end was cut by 5 bases, the J end by 0 bases, with 14 bases between. CDR3 length equals 16 residues. Germline V gene data show CDR1 as SGHAT and CDR2 as FQNNGV. CDR3: CASSTWASYSNQPQHF. CDR3 coding DNA: TGTGCCAGCAGCACATGGGCCTCATATAGCAATCAGCCCCAGCATTTT.

Worth noting for this clonotype: Mismatch with germline at one junction end may stem from a read error. V and J are TRBV10-2 and TRBJ2-1; 11 positions match TRBD2. The CDR3 extends over 16 amino acids. The germline V gene encodes CDR1 WSHSY and CDR2 SAAADI. The CDR3 DNA sequence: TGCGCCAGCAGTGCTGGGGTAGCGGGAGGGCCTTATGAGCAGCTCTTC. It is translated as CASSAGVAGGPYEQLF.

J is TRBJ1-4 and V is TRBV7-2, with 7 bases identical to TRBD1. The V gene end was trimmed by 8 bases and the J gene end by 0 bases; junction bases not matched to a gene: 6. CDR1 and CDR2 from the germline V gene are SGHTA and FQGNSA. This CDR3 region has 15 residues. CDR3 region: CASRDRAATNEKLFF. As DNA, the CDR3 is TGTGCCAGCCGGGACAGAGCAGCAACTAATGAAAAACTGTTTTTT.

This clonotype showed up many times. The genes are TRBV5-6 and TRBJ2-1; D might be TRBD2 (6 bases). V was pared by 1 base and J by 5 bases, with 13 bases between. Germline V gene lookup returns CDR1 SGHDT and CDR2 YYEEEE. CDR3 length equals 15 residues. CDR3 in DNA: TGTGCCAGCAGCTTGATGCTACTAGCAGACAATGAGCAGTTCTTC. The encoded protein is CASSLMLLADNEQFF.

The chain combines TRBV20-1 with TRBJ1-5; weak D call: TRBD1 (6 bases). Germline V lookup: CDR1 DFQATT, CDR2 SNEGSKA (reference sequence). V was shortened by 3 bases and J by 0 bases, with 12 bases between the two germline ends. The CDR3 runs to 15 residues. CDR3 nucleotides: TGCAGTGCTAGGGGGAGGGACAATAGCAATCAGCCCCAGCATTTT. Translation gives CSARGRDNSNQPQHF.

The table lists this clonotype with many counts. V is TRBV7-9 and J is TRBJ1-1; D might be TRBD1 (6 bases). This CDR3 comprises 15 residues. The V end lost 5 bases, the J end lost 4 bases, and 17 bases lay between the germline ends. Germline CDR1 reads SEHNR; CDR2 reads FQNEAQ (reference sequence). In DNA form, the CDR3 reads TGTGCCAGCAGCCTATTACAGGGTCCGAGCACTGAAGCTTTCTTT. Amino acids: CASSLLQGPSTEAFF.

This clonotype was observed at least ten times. The CDR3 region has the DNA TGTGCCACCAGTAGCCGTTACTCCACTGAAGCTTTCTTT. Translating gives CATSSRYSTEAFF. This sequence joins TRBV24-1 and TRBJ1-1; D remains ambiguous. This CDR3 spans 13 amino acids. The germline V gene has CDR1 KGHDR and CDR2 SFDVKD. The V gene lost 6 bases and the J gene lost 4 bases, with 11 bases spanning the gap.

This clonotype showed up just once. The gene calls are TRBV7-6 and TRBJ1-1; 8 bases fit TRBD1. The V gene's germline CDR1 is SGHVS and CDR2 FNYEAQ. The CDR3 is 17 residues long. V gave up 1 base and J gave up 4 bases; unmatched junction bases: 11. CDR3 sequence (DNA): TGTGCCAGCAGCTTAGGGTTCCAGGGGGCGAGGCGCACTGAAGCTTTCTTT. It yields the protein CASSLGFQGARRTEAFF.

The table lists this clonotype with a few counts. V usage is TRBV9 and J usage is TRBJ2-7; 9 nucleotides line up with TRBD2. The germline gives CDR1 SGDLS, CDR2 YYNGEE. After removal of 0 bases from V and 4 bases from J, the junction contained 8 bases not matched to a gene. CDR3 length: 16 amino acids. CDR3 sequence reads: CASSVEVSGSLYEQYF. CDR3 bases: TGTGCCAGCAGCGTAGAGGTTAGCGGGAGCCTATACGAGCAGTACTTC. Supplemented by reference TRBV9 and TRBJ2-7, the full variable domain reads DSGVTQTPKHLITATGQRVTLRCSPRSGDLSVYWYQQSLDQGLQFLIQYYNGEERAKGNILERFSAQQFPDLHSELNLSSLELGDSALYFCASSVEVSGSLYEQYFGPGTRLTVT.

This clonotype was recorded at least ten times. The CDR3 here is CASSFTGGGGYTF. The CDR3 DNA follows: TGTGCCAGCAGCTTCACAGGAGGAGGTGGCTACACCTTC. The chain carries TRBV13 and TRBJ1-2; D may be TRBD1 (5 bases). CDR1 and CDR2 (germline): PRHDT, FYEKMQ (reference sequence). The CDR3 runs to 13 residues. Trimming removed 3 bases at V and 7 bases at J, with 12 bases between.

This clonotype was picked up a small number of times. The chain couples TRBV4-2 to TRBJ2-1, with TRBD2 matching over 12 bases. The CDR3 is made up of 19 amino acids. Germline V gives CDR1 LGHNA, CDR2 YNFKEQ. J lost 2 bases, V lost 0 bases, and 8 bases had no gene match. In DNA form, the CDR3 reads TGTGCCAGCAGCCAAGATGCTAGCGGGGGGGCAGGGGCCTACAATGAGCAGTTCTTC. It translates to CASSQDASGGAGAYNEQFF.

Concerning this clonotype: A much larger clone differs by one base, so this may be a read error. This sequence joins TRBV6-1 and TRBJ1-5; D is uncertain. V was pared by 6 bases and J by 6 bases, with 18 bases between. Germline CDR1 MNHNS, CDR2 SASEGT. CDR3 length: 15 residues. The CDR3 coding sequence is TGTGCCAGCAGCCCCCCCCTGTGGGGAAGTCAGCCCCAGCATTTT. It encodes CASSPPLWGSQPQHF.

As to this clonotype: This sequence may be a read error, since a much larger clone differs from it by one base. The V call is TRBV16, the J call TRBJ2-1; TRBD2 aligns across 8 bases. Germline CDR1 KGHSY, CDR2 FQNENV. The CDR3 spans 16 residues. The CDR3 DNA follows: TGTGCCAGCAGCCTTTTACTAGCGGATTCCTACGATGAGCAGTTCTTC. This sequence encodes CASSLLLADSYDEQFF.

This clonotype was recorded a few times. The V call is TRBV19, the J call TRBJ2-2; a possible D gene is TRBD1 (6 bases). The CDR3 runs to 15 residues. V was pared by 5 bases and J by 5 bases, with 15 bases between. Germline CDR1 is LNHDA and CDR2 is SQIVND (reference sequence). The CDR3 is CASSPRAGATGELFF. CDR3 DNA sequence: TGTGCCAGTAGTCCAAGGGCAGGGGCAACCGGGGAGCTGTTTTTT.

Many counts were recorded for this clonotype. This chain links TRBV7-8 with TRBJ2-3; the D gene is possibly TRBD2 (6 bases). Germline CDR1 is SGHVS and CDR2 is FQNEAQ. This CDR3 region has 16 residues. The V and J ends lost 6 bases and 0 bases respectively, with 16 bases between them. CDR3 amino acids: CASRSIADPSTDTQYF. For the CDR3, the DNA is TGTGCCAGCAGATCTATAGCGGACCCTAGCACAGATACGCAGTATTTT.

This clonotype was counted at least ten times. CDR3 amino acids: CASSLAAGGIDGYTF. CDR3 nucleotides: TGCGCCAGCAGCTTGGCCGCAGGGGGAATTGATGGCTACACCTTC. V is TRBV5-1 and J is TRBJ1-2; 7 nucleotides align to TRBD1. V shed 0 bases, J shed 6 bases, and the junction held 8 bases outside the gene matches. Germline V gene data show CDR1 as SGHRS and CDR2 as YFSETQ. The CDR3 length is 15 residues.

This clonotype was counted at least ten times. This chain joins TRBV7-3 and TRBJ2-5; the match to TRBD2 covers 8 bases. CDR1 SGHTA and CDR2 FQGTGA come from the germline V gene. The V segment lost 5 bases and the J segment 4 bases; nucleotides outside the gene matches: 3. The CDR3 length is 13 residues. The CDR3 here is CASSPGLAETQYF. The CDR3 region has the DNA TGTGCCAGCAGCCCTGGACTAGCAGAGACCCAGTACTTC.

This chain connects TRBV4-1 to TRBJ1-6; D is perhaps TRBD1 (5 bases). CDR1 is MGHRA, CDR2 YSYEKL, per germline. The CDR3 is made up of 16 amino acids. V lost 4 bases to trimming and J lost 5 bases, with 15 bases between them. The DNA of the CDR3 is TGCGCCAGCAGCCCAAGGGGCTTATTGGATAATTCACCCCTCCACTTT. Amino acids: CASSPRGLLDNSPLHF.

This clonotype was recorded many times. The chain joins TRBV3-1 to TRBJ2-1; 13 bases line up with TRBD2. CDR3 length: 17 residues. The V gene end was trimmed by 3 bases and the J gene end by 12 bases; junction bases not matched to a gene: 14. The germline V gene has CDR1 LGHDT and CDR2 YNNKEL (reference sequence). This CDR3 reads CASSQELGTSGAYRQFF. The CDR3 DNA sequence: TGTGCCAGCAGCCAGGAGCTCGGGACTAGCGGGGCCTACCGGCAGTTCTTC.

This clonotype was counted a few times. The chain couples TRBV19 to TRBJ1-5; TRBD1 agrees at 11 bases. V dropped 8 bases and J dropped 0; count of bases not matched to a gene: 9. Germline-derived CDR1 and CDR2 are LNHDA and SQIVND (reference sequence). The CDR3 contains 17 residues. This CDR3 reads CASRTGGGLFSNQPQHF. The CDR3, as DNA: TGTGCCAGTCGGACAGGGGGCGGCCTATTTAGCAATCAGCCCCAGCATTTT.

The rearrangement links TRBV19 to TRBJ1-6; 9 bases match TRBD1. J was trimmed by 7 bases and V by 9 bases; bases with no gene match: 4. The germline gives CDR1 LNHDA, CDR2 SQIVND (reference sequence). CDR3 length: 13 residues. The CDR3 region is CASMGQGNSPLHF. CDR3 sequence (DNA): TGTGCCAGCATGGGACAGGGCAATTCACCCCTCCACTTT.

This clonotype has ten or more counts. The V call is TRBV24-1, the J call TRBJ2-1; either TRBD1 or TRBD2 may fit D (5 bases each). Trimming cost V 10 bases and J 0 bases, with 18 bases left between them. The CDR3 consists of 16 residues. Germline lookup yields CDR1 KGHDR and CDR2 SFDVKD. Here the CDR3 reads CATSEGQANSYNEQFF. Here the CDR3 DNA reads TGTGCCACAAGCGAGGGGCAGGCCAACTCCTACAATGAGCAGTTCTTC.

This clonotype has only a few counts. V usage is TRBV7-9 and J usage is TRBJ1-1, with a possible D match to TRBD1 (5 bases). Germline CDR1 and CDR2: SEHNR and FQNEAQ (reference sequence). V lost 5 bases to trimming and J lost 4 bases, with 11 bases between them. This CDR3 comprises 13 residues. In nucleotides, the CDR3 is TGTGCCAGCAGCCAGGGTTCGGTCACTGAAGCTTTCTTT. Protein product: CASSQGSVTEAFF. Supplemented by reference TRBV7-9 and TRBJ1-1, the full variable domain reads DTGVSQNPRHKITKRGQNVTFRCDPISEHNRLYWYRQTLGQGPEFLTYFQNEAQLEKSRLLSDRFSAERPKGSFSTLEIQRTEQGDSAMYLCASSQGSVTEAFFGQGTRLTVV.